This T cell receptor beta chain was recorded in a study of Siglec-9 on CD8 T cells in melanoma (dated by TCRdb to the late 2010s). Study-wide context: In this study, researchers looked at how Siglec-9 is expressed on CD8+ T cells and what Siglec-9 does to regulate T cells within the melanoma tumor microenvironment.

A single count supports this clone. What this receptor recognizes is not known. No base quality values were provided; no much bigger clone lies one nucleotide off. Study-level results and caveats: According to the report, an effector memory CD8+ T-cell subset that seemed to build up inside melanoma tumors was both marked and regulated by Siglec-9.

The library was generated by the immunoSEQ multiplex PCR assay. TCRdb mirrors the immuneACCESS table, restricted to in-frame sequences. Some clones are absent from its copies; in checked studies, under half trace to an unresolved V gene, and the reason for the others is unknown. The sample yields approximately 39,000 clones; around 81% were counted once. The ten largest clones capture under 2% of the sample. The germline V end is reduced by 4 bases and the J end by 3 bases; junction bases left unmatched: 5. CDR3 length: 14 amino acids, cysteine to phenylalanine. Only the CDR3 part of the read is kept: 42 bases, read in frame from the first base. The CDR1 and CDR2 encoded by the germline V gene are SGHRS and YFSETQ.

The chain joins TRBV5-1 to TRBJ2-7; 9 central bases correspond to TRBD1. The sample consisted of Siglec-9- CD8+ T cells sorted from blood. The cell subset or site tag for this specimen amounts to: CD8 T cells lacking Siglec-9. The TCR comes from a human donor in good health. Read as DNA, the sequence is TGCGCCAGCAGCCCGGGACAGGGATACTACGAGCAGTACTTC. Its translation is CASSPGQGYYEQYF.